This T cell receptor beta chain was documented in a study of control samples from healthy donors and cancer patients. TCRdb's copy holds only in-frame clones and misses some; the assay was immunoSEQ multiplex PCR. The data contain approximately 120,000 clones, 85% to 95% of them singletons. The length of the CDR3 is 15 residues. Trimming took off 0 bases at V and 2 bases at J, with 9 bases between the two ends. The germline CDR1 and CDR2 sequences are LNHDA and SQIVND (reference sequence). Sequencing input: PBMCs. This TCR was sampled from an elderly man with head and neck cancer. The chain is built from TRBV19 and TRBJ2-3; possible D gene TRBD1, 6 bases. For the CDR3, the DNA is TGTGCCAGTAGTATAGACAGGGGTGACACAGATACGCAGTATTTT. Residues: CASSIDRGDTDTQYF. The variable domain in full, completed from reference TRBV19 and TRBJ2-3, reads DGGITQSPKYLFRKEGQNVTLSCEQNLNHDAMYWYRQDPGQGLRLIYYSQIVNDFQKGDIAEGYSVSREKKESFPLTVTSAQKNPTAFYLCASSIDRGDTDTQYFGPGTRLTVL.